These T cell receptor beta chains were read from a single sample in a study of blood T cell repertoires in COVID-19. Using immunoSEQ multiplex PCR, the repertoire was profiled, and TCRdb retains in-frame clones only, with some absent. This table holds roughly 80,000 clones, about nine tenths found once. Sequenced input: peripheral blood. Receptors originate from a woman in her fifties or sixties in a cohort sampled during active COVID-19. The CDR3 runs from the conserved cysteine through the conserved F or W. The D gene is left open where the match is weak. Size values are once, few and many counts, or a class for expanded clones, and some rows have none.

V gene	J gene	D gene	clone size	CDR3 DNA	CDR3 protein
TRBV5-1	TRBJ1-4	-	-	TGCGCCAGCAGCTTTCGCAGGGGAGGGGATGAAAAACTGTTTTTT	CASSFRRGGDEKLFF
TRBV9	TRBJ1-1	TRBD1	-	TGTGCCAGCAGCTCAACGGGGACAGGGAAGAACACTGAAGCTTTCTTT	CASSSTGTGKNTEAFF
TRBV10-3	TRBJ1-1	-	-	TGTGCCATCACAGCGGGCGGGGGAAGGACTGAAGCTTTCTTT	CAITAGGGRTEAFF
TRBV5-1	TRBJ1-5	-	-	TGCGCCAGCAGCCAAGGGGGCAATCAGCCCCAGCATTTT	CASSQGGNQPQHF
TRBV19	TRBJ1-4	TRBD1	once	TGTGCCAGTAGTATCGGCGACAGGGGGCGGGAAAAACTGTTTTTT	CASSIGDRGREKLFF
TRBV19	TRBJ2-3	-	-	TGTGCCAGTAGCGCTAGGCCTAGCACAGATACGCAGTATTTT	CASSARPSTDTQYF
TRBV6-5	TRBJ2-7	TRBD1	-	TGTGCCAGCAGTTCGGGACAGGGGGCCTACGAGCAGTACTTC	CASSSGQGAYEQYF
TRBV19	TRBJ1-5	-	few	TGTGCCAGTGATACAGGGATGGGCAATCAGCCCCAGCATTTT	CASDTGMGNQPQHF
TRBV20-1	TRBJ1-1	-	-	TGCAGTGCTAGTAGGGGCCTAAACACTGAAGCTTTCTTT	CSASRGLNTEAFF
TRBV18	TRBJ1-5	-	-	TGTGCCAGCTCACCACGGAGGGATGGCAATCAGCCCCAGCATTTT	CASSPRRDGNQPQHF
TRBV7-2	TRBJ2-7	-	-	TGTGCCAGCAGCGCCGCGAGCGGATCATACTACGAGCAGTACTTC	CASSAASGSYYEQYF
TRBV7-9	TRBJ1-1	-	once	TGTGCCAGCAGCGAGGTAGGGGATAAGACTAGTGGGGCTTTCTTT	CASSEVGDKTSGAFF
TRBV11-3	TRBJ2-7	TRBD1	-	TGTGCCAGCAGCTTAGGGGACAGGGAGCAGTACTTC	CASSLGDREQYF
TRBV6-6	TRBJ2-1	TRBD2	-	TGTGCCAGCACGCCGGGAGGTGAGCAGTTCTTC	CASTPGGEQFF
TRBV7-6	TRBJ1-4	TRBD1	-	TGTGCCAGCAGTCAAAGGACAGGGGTCGGCTTCGAGGGTGAAAAACTGTTTTTT	CASSQRTGVGFEGEKLFF
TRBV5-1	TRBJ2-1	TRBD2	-	TGCGCCAGCAGCGCAGGATTGGGGGGGAGGTCCTACAATGAGCAGTTCTTC	CASSAGLGGRSYNEQFF
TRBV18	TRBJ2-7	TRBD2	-	TGTGCCAGCTCACCACAGCGGGAGAGCTACGAGCAGTACTTC	CASSPQRESYEQYF
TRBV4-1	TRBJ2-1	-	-	TGCGCCAGCAGCCGGACTGTCGGCTCCTACAATGAGCAGTTCTTC	CASSRTVGSYNEQFF
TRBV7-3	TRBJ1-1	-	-	TGTGCCAGCAGCTTAATGGTGGTCAGGGGGAACACTGAAGCTTTCTTT	CASSLMVVRGNTEAFF
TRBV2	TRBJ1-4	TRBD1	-	TGTGCCAGCAGTGGAGGGACAGGGGGTTCTGACAATGAAAAACTGTTTTTT	CASSGGTGGSDNEKLFF
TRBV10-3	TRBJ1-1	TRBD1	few	TGTGCCATCAGTGATGGTCAGGGGGTGATCCTGAACACTGAAGCTTTCTTT	CAISDGQGVILNTEAFF
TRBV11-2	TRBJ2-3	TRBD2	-	TGTGCCAGCAGCGCAAACCGACTAGCCTCAGATACGCAGTATTTT	CASSANRLASDTQYF
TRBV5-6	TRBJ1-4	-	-	TGTGCCAGCAGCTTGCGCAGCGGGGTGTCCCTTGCAACTAATGAAAAACTGTTTTTT	CASSLRSGVSLATNEKLFF
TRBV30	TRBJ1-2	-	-	TGTGCCTGGAGTACCGGGGCTAACTATGGCTACACCTTC	CAWSTGANYGYTF
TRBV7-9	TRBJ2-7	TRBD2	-	TGTGCCAGCAGCTCCGGAGCGGGGACTAGCGGGGCCGACTCCTACGAGCAGTACTTC	CASSSGAGTSGADSYEQYF
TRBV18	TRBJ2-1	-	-	TGTGCCAGCTCAACAAAAACCGGGGACTTCTACAATGAGCAGTTCTTC	CASSTKTGDFYNEQFF
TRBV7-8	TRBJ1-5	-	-	TGTGCCAGCAGCTCCCTGCGACAACCTAATCAGCCCCAGCATTTT	CASSSLRQPNQPQHF
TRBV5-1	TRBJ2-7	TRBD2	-	TGCGCCAGCAGCTTGAGCGGGGGGGCGGGAGAGCAGTACTTC	CASSLSGGAGEQYF
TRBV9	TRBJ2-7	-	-	TGTGCCAGCAGCGTAGGACTAGTAGTCTACGAGCAGTACTTC	CASSVGLVVYEQYF
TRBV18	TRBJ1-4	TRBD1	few	TGTGCCAGCTCACAGGACAGGGTTGAAAAACTGTTTTTT	CASSQDRVEKLFF
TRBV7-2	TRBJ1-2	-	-	TGTGCCAGCAGCTTATTTGATGCGGGGAACTATGGCTACACCTTC	CASSLFDAGNYGYTF
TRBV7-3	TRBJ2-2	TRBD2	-	TGTGCCAGCAGCCGACTGGCTAGCGGGGCGAACACCGGGGAGCTGTTTTTT	CASSRLASGANTGELFF
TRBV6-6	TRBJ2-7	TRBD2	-	TGTGCCAGCCAGGGACTAGCGTTCTACGAGCAGTACTTC	CASQGLAFYEQYF
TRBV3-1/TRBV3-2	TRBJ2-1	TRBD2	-	TGTGCCAGCAGCCAACGTTTAGGCCTAGCGGGACTGTTCTTC	CASSQRLGLAGLFF
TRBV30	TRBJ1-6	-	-	TGTGCCTGGAGTGGACAGGTTTCACCCCTCCACTTT	CAWSGQVSPLHF
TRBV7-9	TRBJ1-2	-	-	TGTGCCAGCAGCTTAGTGGTTAGAGGGGGTCTTAGTGGCTACACCTTC	CASSLVVRGGLSGYTF
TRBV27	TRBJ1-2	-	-	TGTGCCAGCAGTCCCCGGACAGCCTATGGCTACACCTTC	CASSPRTAYGYTF
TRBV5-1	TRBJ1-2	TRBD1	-	TGCGCCAGCAGCCAGGACCGGACAGGGGGCGCGGACTACACCTTC	CASSQDRTGGADYTF
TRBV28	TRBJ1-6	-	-	TGTGCCAGCAGTTTAAGGCAGGGCTCGGTTTCACCCCTCCACTTT	CASSLRQGSVSPLHF
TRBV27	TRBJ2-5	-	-	TGTGCCAGCAGTTCGAGGCCAAAAGAGACCCAGTACTTC	CASSSRPKETQYF
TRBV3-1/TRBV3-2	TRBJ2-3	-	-	TGTGCCAGCAGCCCTAGCACAGATACGCAGTATTTT	CASSPSTDTQYF
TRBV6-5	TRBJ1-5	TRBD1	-	TGTGCCAGCAGAGCCGGGACAGGAGGCAATCAGCCCCAGCATTTT	CASRAGTGGNQPQHF
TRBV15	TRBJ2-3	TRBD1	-	TGTGCCACCAGCAGGTACAGGGGAACAGATACGCAGTATTTT	CATSRYRGTDTQYF
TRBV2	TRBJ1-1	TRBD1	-	TGTGCCATTTCCTTTGCGGGTAACAGGGGAGAAGCTTTCTTT	CAISFAGNRGEAFF
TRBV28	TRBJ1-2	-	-	TGTGCCAGCAGTTTGCCCAGTCAGTTCTATGGCTACACCTTC	CASSLPSQFYGYTF